This is a list of T cell receptor beta chains from one sample in a study of T cell changes during pregnancy in multiple sclerosis. The repertoire was sequenced with immunoSEQ multiplex PCR; TCRdb's copy has only in-frame clones and lacks some. The sample lists about 68,000 clones, 75% to 95% occurring once. The sample here was peripheral blood, taken in the first trimester of pregnancy. Receptor source: a female donor with multiple sclerosis, enrolled in a pregnancy study. CDR3s include the opening cysteine and the closing phenylalanine or tryptophan. A D gene is named only where the DNA matches it firmly. Only part of the rows carry a size: once, few, many, or a class if the clone is expanded.

d_call clone_size j_call v_call cdr3_nt cdr3_aa
TRBD1 - TRBJ1-2 TRBV6-5 TGTGCCAGCAGACAACAGGGGACCACTTATGGCTACACCTTC CASRQQGTTYGYTF
TRBD2 - TRBJ2-7 TRBV30 TGTGCCTGGAGTGTAACTAGCGGTCTCTACGAGCAGTACTTC CAWSVTSGLYEQYF
- few TRBJ1-3 TRBV30 TGTGCCTGGGAAGCAGGGTACACCATATATTTT CAWEAGYTIYF
- - TRBJ2-2 TRBV4-1 TGCGCCAGCAGTCGAGCCCAGGGAACCGGGGAGCTGTTTTTT CASSRAQGTGELFF
TRBD1 - TRBJ1-4 TRBV2 TGTGCCAGCAGGTTAGCCAGGGGGCAGGAAAAACTGTTTTTT CASRLARGQEKLFF
TRBD2 - TRBJ2-1 TRBV9 TGTGCCAGCAGCACCTCTAGCGGGAGAAAGGGCAATGAGCAGTTCTTC CASSTSSGRKGNEQFF
- - TRBJ2-1 TRBV28 TGTGCCAGCAGTGGGGGGACGAGCTCCTACAATGAGCAGTTCTTC CASSGGTSSYNEQFF
- - TRBJ1-3 TRBV30 TGTGCCTGGAGCACCGGTGATGGAAACACCATATATTTT CAWSTGDGNTIYF
- - TRBJ1-1 TRBV19 TGTGCCAGTAGCTTACTACAACGCACTGAAGCTTTCTTT CASSLLQRTEAFF
- - TRBJ1-5 TRBV7-9 TGTGCCAGCAGCCCGGGAGTCGGTCACGGGTCGCCCCAGCATTTT CASSPGVGHGSPQHF
TRBD1 - TRBJ1-1 TRBV30 TGTGCCTGGGAGGGACAGGGGGCGACTGAAGCTTTCTTT CAWEGQGATEAFF
- - TRBJ2-5 TRBV19 TGTGCCAGTAGTTCCCAGGTCCAAGAGACCCAGTACTTC CASSSQVQETQYF
TRBD1 - TRBJ2-5 TRBV5-6 TGTGCCAGCAGCCAGGGACAGGGGGTGGGGCAAGAGACCCAGTACTTC CASSQGQGVGQETQYF
- - TRBJ1-2 TRBV7-9 TGTGCCAGCAGCGATCCAGGGGAAGGTGGCTACACCTTC CASSDPGEGGYTF
- - TRBJ1-1 TRBV19 TGTGCCAGTAGTACCTCGAGGAACACTGAAGCTTTCTTT CASSTSRNTEAFF
- - TRBJ1-1 TRBV9 TGTGCCAGCAGCCCCGCGGGGGGCCCTGAAGCTTTCTTT CASSPAGGPEAFF
TRBD1 - TRBJ2-5 TRBV7-6 TGTGCCAGCAGCTCGAACCTCGGACAGGGGGAGACCCAGTACTTC CASSSNLGQGETQYF
- - TRBJ2-2 TRBV11-2 TGTGCCAGCAGCCAGGGGGGCTTTGTAGGGGAGGAGCTGTTTTTT CASSQGGFVGEELFF
TRBD1 - TRBJ1-2 TRBV9 TGTGCCAGCAGCTATCAAAGACAGGGGGGGAACTATGGCTACACCTTC CASSYQRQGGNYGYTF
- - TRBJ2-7 TRBV11-2 TGTGCCAGCAGCTTAGGTAGGGGCAGGGCCTACGAGCAGTACTTC CASSLGRGRAYEQYF
TRBD2 - TRBJ2-1 TRBV5-1 TGCGCCAGCCGGACTAGCGGGGATATAACAAATGAGCAGTTCTTC CASRTSGDITNEQFF
TRBD1 - TRBJ1-2 TRBV6-1 TGTGCCGGGGGCGGGACAGCGCAAACCTTCCCCAGCTACACCTTC CAGGGTAQTFPSYTF
- - TRBJ1-1 TRBV30 TGTGCCTGGAGTGAAGGCCAGGGGACACGAACTGAAGCTTTCTTT CAWSEGQGTRTEAFF
TRBD2 - TRBJ2-1 TRBV18 TGTGCCAGCTCACCACCGGGGGGGGGATTCGACAATGAGCAGTTCTTC CASSPPGGGFDNEQFF
TRBD1 - TRBJ1-5 TRBV30 TGTGCCTGGAGCGACAGGGGGCCGGGACAGCCCCAGCATTTT CAWSDRGPGQPQHF
- - TRBJ2-2 TRBV18 TGTGCCAGCTCACCGAGGTCGCCAGGGGACGGCACCGGGGAGCTGTTTTTT CASSPRSPGDGTGELFF
- - TRBJ1-1 TRBV10-3 TGTGCCATCAGTGCAGGGGTGAACACTGAAGCTTTCTTT CAISAGVNTEAFF
- - TRBJ2-1 TRBV2 TGTGCCAGCAGTGTCGACGGGGGGCCGTCGGATGAGCAGTTCTTC CASSVDGGPSDEQFF
TRBD1 - TRBJ2-7 TRBV5-1 TGCGCCAGCAGGCTAACACAGGGGGAGACCTACGAGCAGTACTTC CASRLTQGETYEQYF
TRBD1 - TRBJ1-1 TRBV5-8 TGTGCCAGCAGCGACTACGGGACAGGGTTTGAAGCTTTCTTT CASSDYGTGFEAFF
TRBD1 - TRBJ1-5 TRBV7-2 TGTGCCAGCAGTCTCGTGACAGGGAACAATCAGCCCCAGCATTTT CASSLVTGNNQPQHF
- - TRBJ1-1 TRBV14 TGTGCCAGCAGCCAATTGACAGGCATGGGACCGAACACTGAAGCTTTCTTT CASSQLTGMGPNTEAFF
- - TRBJ2-2 TRBV9 TGTGCCAGCAGCCCCCATGGGAGAGACGGGGAGCTGTTTTTT CASSPHGRDGELFF
- few TRBJ2-7 TRBV5-4 TGTGCCAGCAGCTTGGACCTCGGGGCCTACGAGCAGTACTTC CASSLDLGAYEQYF
- - TRBJ2-3 TRBV7-2 TGTGCCAGCAGCCCTGAACAGGGACCCACAGATACGCAGTATTTT CASSPEQGPTDTQYF
- - TRBJ2-7 TRBV30 TGTGCCTCCCCGCCCAGGCGAGAGCAGTACTTC CASPPRREQYF
- - TRBJ1-5 TRBV21-1 TGTGCCAGCAGCAAAGGTGATCTGAGCGACAGTAATCAGCCCCAGCATTTT CASSKGDLSDSNQPQHF
- - TRBJ2-7 TRBV5-6 TGTGCCAGCAGCTTGGATAGCCCCTACGAGCAGTACTTC CASSLDSPYEQYF
- - TRBJ1-1 TRBV6-6 TGTGCCAGCAGTCATCCAGAGGGAAACTATGAAGCTTTCTTT CASSHPEGNYEAFF
TRBD1 - TRBJ1-2 TRBV6-6 TGTGCCAGCAGTTTAGCCGGACAGGGGGCGTACTATGGCTACACCTTC CASSLAGQGAYYGYTF
- - TRBJ1-2 TRBV5-1 TGCGCCAGCAGCTTGCAGGACAGTTGGGGTGGCTATGGCTACACCTTC CASSLQDSWGGYGYTF
- - TRBJ1-5 TRBV19 TGTGCCAGCGGGTCTAGCAATCAGCCCCAGCATTTT CASGSSNQPQHF
- once TRBJ1-2 TRBV7-9 TGTGCCAGCAGCTTACCCGAGCGGGAGAGCTATGGCTACACCTTC CASSLPERESYGYTF
TRBD1 - TRBJ2-1 TRBV5-4 TGTGCCAGCAGCTTTTCTCAGGGGGTAGTCAGTGAGCAGTTCTTC CASSFSQGVVSEQFF
TRBD1 few TRBJ1-2 TRBV7-8 TGTGCCAGCAGTTCAAGGCAGGGGGCGACCTATGGCTACACCTTC CASSSRQGATYGYTF
- - TRBJ1-2 TRBV27 TGTGCCAGCAGTTGGGCCCCATCCGGCAGGGATGGCTACACCTTC CASSWAPSGRDGYTF
- once TRBJ1-2 TRBV6-5 TGTGCCAGCAGTCCCCTAGGTAGGGGGTATGGCTACACCTTC CASSPLGRGYGYTF
TRBD1 - TRBJ1-1 TRBV18 TGTGCCAGCTCACCTATCGTAGGGGACAGGACTGAAGCTTTCTTT CASSPIVGDRTEAFF
TRBD2 - TRBJ2-3 TRBV28 TGTGCCAGCAGTCCTGGACTAGCGGGAGTGGGTGATACGCAGTATTTT CASSPGLAGVGDTQYF
- - TRBJ2-1 TRBV6-1 TGTGCCAGCAGCCCGCGGACTCCACACCTCCAGTTCTTC CASSPRTPHLQFF
- - TRBJ1-1 TRBV19 TGTGCCAGTAGGGACAGCCGTTTTGAAGCTTTCTTT CASRDSRFEAFF
- - TRBJ1-4 TRBV6-5 TGTGCCAGCAGTCCGGCGGGGGCTAATGAAAAACTGTTTTTT CASSPAGANEKLFF
- - TRBJ1-2 TRBV28 TGTGCCAGCAGTTTGCCGCACAGGGAAAAAATAAGCGGCTACACCTTC CASSLPHREKISGYTF
TRBD2 - TRBJ2-1 TRBV10-2 TGCGCCAGCAGTCGAGGGTGGCGGGAGGTGAACAATGAGCAGTTCTTC CASSRGWREVNNEQFF